These 22 T cell receptor beta chains were sequenced from one sample in a study of cytomegalovirus exposure and HLA in healthy donors. The PCR had 60 Vbeta and 13 Jbeta primers. Method: immunoSEQ multiplex PCR; TCRdb's copy keeps in-frame clones and lacks some. The data hold about 180,000 clones, with roughly 85% observed a single time. The material sequenced was PBMCs. All receptors come from a young man in good health and CMV-seronegative.

The chain links TRBV6-6 to TRBJ1-5; D perhaps matches TRBD1 (6 bases). The CDR3 runs 14 residues. V lost 6 bases and J lost 7, with 16 bases in between. Germline V CDR1 and CDR2: MNHNY, SVGAGI (reference sequence). The DNA of the CDR3 is TGTGCCAGCAGCGAAGGGACATACCTCCAGCCCCAGCATTTT. This encodes CASSEGTYLQPQHF.

The rearrangement joins TRBV9 to TRBJ2-5; 9 bases fit TRBD1. The germline V gene has CDR1 SGDLS and CDR2 YYNGEE. The CDR3 runs to 14 residues. The ends lost 4 bases at V and 6 bases at J; junction bases unmatched: 7. The CDR3 reads CASSPKDRGKTQYF. The CDR3 DNA follows: TGTGCCAGCAGCCCAAAGGACAGGGGAAAGACCCAGTACTTC. The variable domain in full, completed from reference TRBV9 and TRBJ2-5, reads DSGVTQTPKHLITATGQRVTLRCSPRSGDLSVYWYQQSLDQGLQFLIQYYNGEERAKGNILERFSAQQFPDLHSELNLSSLELGDSALYFCASSPKDRGKTQYFGPGTRLLVL.

The chain employs TRBV11-3 and TRBJ2-3; D perhaps matches TRBD1 (6 bases). There are 16 residues in the CDR3. Deletions cut 5 bases from V and 0 bases from J, with 15 bases between. Germline V gene lookup returns CDR1 SGHNT and CDR2 YENEEA. The CDR3, as DNA: TGTGCCAGCAGCATACAGGGAACTTCTAGCACAGATACGCAGTATTTT. This translates into CASSIQGTSSTDTQYF.

In this sample, this clone turned up once. The V and J genes are TRBV7-2 and TRBJ1-1; maybe TRBD1 (6 bases). CDR3 size: 14 residues. Between the trimmed V and J ends, which lost 5 bases and 3 bases, there was a span of 13 bases. Germline V lookup: CDR1 SGHTA, CDR2 FQGNSA. CDR3 loop: CASSQGPQDTEAFF. The CDR3 DNA sequence: TGTGCCAGCAGCCAGGGGCCCCAAGACACTGAAGCTTTCTTT.

The rearrangement joins TRBV27 to TRBJ2-7, with 9 positions matching TRBD1. CDR3 length: 14 residues. Germline V CDR1 and CDR2: MNHEY, SMNVEV (reference sequence). The trim removed 7 bases at V and 3 bases at J, leaving 7 bases unmatched. CDR3 sequence: CASTKQGALYEQYF. The CDR3 coding sequence is TGTGCCAGCACTAAACAGGGGGCTCTCTACGAGCAGTACTTC.

This chain joins TRBV28 and TRBJ1-5, with TRBD1 as a possible D gene (5 bases). The CDR3 spans 16 residues. The germline V and J ends were trimmed by 5 bases and 3 bases, with 17 bases remaining between them. CDR1 and CDR2 from the germline V gene are MDHEN and SYDVKM. This CDR3 reads CASSVPGLLLNQPQHF. The CDR3 DNA sequence: TGTGCCAGCAGTGTACCGGGACTCCTCCTCAATCAGCCCCAGCATTTT. The full variable domain, completed using reference TRBV28 and TRBJ1-5, is DVKVTQSSRYLVKRTGEKVFLECVQDMDHENMFWYRQDPGLGLRLIYFSYDVKMKEKGDIPEGYSVSREKKERFSLILESASTNQTSMYLCASSVPGLLLNQPQHFGDGTRLSIL.

In this sample, this clone turned up once. CDR3 sequence reads: CASSLRLAGSTDTQYF. The DNA for the CDR3 is TGTGCCAGCAGCTTACGTCTAGCGGGGTCCACAGATACGCAGTATTTT. The rearrangement uses TRBV13 and TRBJ2-3, with 9 nucleotides matching TRBD2. Germline CDR1 reads PRHDT; CDR2 reads FYEKMQ (reference sequence). V gave up 2 bases and J gave up 2 bases; unmatched junction bases: 5. The CDR3 runs to 16 residues.

The rearrangement uses TRBV9 and TRBJ1-6, with 8 bases that match TRBD1. The V segment lost 3 bases and the J segment 7 bases; nucleotides outside the gene matches: 3. In germline, CDR1 is SGDLS, CDR2 YYNGEE. This CDR3 has 14 amino acids. CDR3 sequence: CASSADRGNSPLHF. The DNA of the CDR3 is TGTGCCAGCAGCGCCGACAGGGGAAATTCACCCCTCCACTTT.

The chain is built from TRBV13 and TRBJ2-1; 7 bases fit TRBD1. Germline trimming cut 7 bases from V and 5 bases from J; bases unmatched to any gene: 8. CDR1 and CDR2 from the germline V gene are PRHDT and FYEKMQ (reference sequence). This CDR3 spans 14 amino acids. The CDR3 loop is CASILGGPNNEQFF. As DNA, the CDR3 is TGTGCCAGCATCCTAGGGGGCCCAAACAATGAGCAGTTCTTC.

Here the CDR3 DNA reads TGTGCCTGGAGTGTACGGCACTCTGGAGGGGAAAAACTGTTTTTT. This translates into CAWSVRHSGGEKLFF. The V and J genes are TRBV30 and TRBJ1-4, with D hard to call. The CDR3 totals 15 residues. With 0 bases removed from V and 8 bases from J, the gap between germline ends came to 16 bases. CDR1 GTSNPN and CDR2 SVGIG come from the germline V gene (reference sequence).

The J gene is TRBJ1-4, the V gene TRBV7-2; D unresolved. Trimming removed 5 bases at V and 4 bases at J, with 14 bases between. This CDR3 spans 15 amino acids. The germline CDR1 and CDR2 sequences are SGHTA and FQGNSA. The CDR3 DNA is TGTGCCAGCAGCGTAGGAGCGGGCCTTAATGAAAAACTGTTTTTT. Translated: CASSVGAGLNEKLFF.

This clone was detected a few times. This chain links TRBV7-9 with TRBJ2-7; D is possibly TRBD1 (6 bases). V gave up 5 bases and J gave up 2 bases, with 13 bases separating them. The CDR3 has 14 amino acids. Germline V lookup: CDR1 SEHNR, CDR2 FQNEAQ (reference sequence). The chain's CDR3 is CASSPYRVPYEQYF. The CDR3 bases are TGTGCCAGCAGCCCGTACAGGGTCCCCTACGAGCAGTACTTC.

The chain links TRBV6-6 to TRBJ1-2; D remains unclear. The CDR3 runs to 11 residues. V lost 11 bases and J lost 4, with 11 bases in between. Germline CDR1 and CDR2: MNHNY and SVGAGI (reference sequence). The CDR3 DNA follows: TGTGCCGGGCGGGCTACCTATGGCTACACCTTC. Amino acid sequence: CAGRATYGYTF.

The rearrangement links TRBV13 to TRBJ2-7; no definite D call. The CDR3 contains 13 residues. V shed 3 bases and J shed 0 bases, with 6 bases lying between them. CDR1 is PRHDT, CDR2 FYEKMQ, per germline (reference sequence). CDR3 loop: CASSFTDSYEQYF. In DNA form, the CDR3 reads TGTGCCAGCAGCTTCACAGACTCCTACGAGCAGTACTTC.

The chain employs TRBV28 and TRBJ1-2; D unclear. This CDR3 is built from 17 residues. The germline gives CDR1 MDHEN, CDR2 SYDVKM. Trimming removed 3 bases from V and 4 bases from J, with 21 bases in between. CDR3 in amino acids: CASSFHLLGGLPYGYTF. CDR3 nucleotide sequence: TGTGCCAGCAGTTTCCACCTTTTGGGAGGGCTCCCCTATGGCTACACCTTC.

The chain links TRBV11-1 to TRBJ2-7; D ambiguous. V lost 3 bases, J lost 3 bases, and 18 bases lay in between. In germline, CDR1 is SGHAT, CDR2 FQDESV (reference sequence). The CDR3 is 16 amino acids. CDR3 loop: CASSFRGRPDHYEQYF. In DNA, the CDR3 is TGTGCCAGCAGCTTCCGCGGTCGGCCCGACCACTACGAGCAGTACTTC.

This clone was observed a single time. V usage is TRBV18 and J usage is TRBJ1-3, with TRBD1 matching over 8 bases. The trim removed 0 bases at V and 2 bases at J, leaving 6 bases unmatched. Looked up from germline, CDR1 is KGHSH and CDR2 is LQKENI. This CDR3 is 17 amino acids long. Here the CDR3 reads CASSPPGDRGPGNTIYF. The CDR3 nucleotides are TGTGCCAGCTCACCACCGGGTGACAGGGGACCTGGAAACACCATATATTTT.

The V call is TRBV2, the J call TRBJ2-3; TRBD2 aligns across 7 bases. Looked up from germline, CDR1 is SNHLY and CDR2 is FYNNEI. CDR3 length: 16 residues. Trimming took 6 bases from V and 3 from J; bases not matched to a gene: 12. CDR3: CASRTTGGRATDTQYF. CDR3 DNA: TGTGCCAGCAGGACGACTGGAGGGAGGGCAACAGATACGCAGTATTTT.

The chain uses TRBV4-1 and TRBJ2-7; 7 positions agree with TRBD1. The J segment lost 2 bases and the V segment lost 3 bases, leaving 7 bases of the junction unmatched. The germline V gene encodes CDR1 MGHRA and CDR2 YSYEKL. The length of the CDR3 is 15 residues. The CDR3 nucleotides are TGCGCCAGCAGCCAGGGGACAGCGCTAACCTACGAGCAGTACTTC. This codes for CASSQGTALTYEQYF.

This sequence joins TRBV25-1 and TRBJ2-4; 15 bases are shared with TRBD2. Germline CDR1 and CDR2: MGHDK and SYGVNS. V dropped 4 bases and J dropped 2; count of bases not matched to a gene: 6. The CDR3 consists of 18 residues. The CDR3 region has the DNA TGTGCCAGCAGTGCCGGACTAGCGGGGGGGGTGTCCAAAAACATTCAGTACTTC. Residues: CASSAGLAGGVSKNIQYF.

There are a few counts of this clone. V usage is TRBV28 and J usage is TRBJ2-1; 8 nucleotides align to TRBD1. The CDR3 runs 15 residues. The V gene's germline CDR1 is MDHEN and CDR2 SYDVKM. Losses at the gene ends were 6 bases for V and 4 bases for J; bases not matched to a gene: 8. CDR3 nucleotide sequence: TGTGCCAGCAGGCCAGGGGGCGTCTCGTACAATGAGCAGTTCTTC. The encoded protein is CASRPGGVSYNEQFF.

The rearrangement uses TRBV30 and TRBJ2-7, with D perhaps TRBD2 (6 bases). The V gene's germline CDR1 is GTSNPN and CDR2 SVGIG (reference sequence). CDR3 size: 14 residues. The V and J ends lost 1 base and 0 bases respectively, with 10 bases between them. DNA for the CDR3: TGTGCCTGGAGTGCCGGGACTGTCTCCTACGAGCAGTACTTC. This translates into CAWSAGTVSYEQYF.